The sequence of this TCR beta chain was determined in a study of regulatory T cells in long-lasting Graves disease. This CDR3 has 16 amino acids. V was clipped by 0 bases and J by 0 bases, with 7 bases between them. CDR1 is SGHRS and CDR2 is YFSETQ in the germline V gene. The time point here: persistent/refractory GD, antithyroid drugs over 5 years with positive TRAb. Researchers made the TCR library from RNA that was extracted from PBMCs. Investigators prepared the TCR beta libraries by applying iRepertoire HTBI primers and Arm-PCR of CDR3 regions. TCRdb ran MiXCR on the multiplex PCR reads and lists one entry per CDR3 protein. The sample includes almost 350,000 distinct CDR3 sequences, about 20% of them seen just once.

This specimen was peripheral blood mononuclear cells (PBMCs), taken when the disease was refractory, from a patient treated with antithyroid drugs. The receptor was derived from a female donor with Graves disease. The chain links TRBV5-1 to TRBJ2-6; no clear D. Here the CDR3 DNA reads TGCGCCAGCAGCTTGGGGCGAAACTCTGGGGCCAACGTCCTGACTTTC. It encodes CASSLGRNSGANVLTF.